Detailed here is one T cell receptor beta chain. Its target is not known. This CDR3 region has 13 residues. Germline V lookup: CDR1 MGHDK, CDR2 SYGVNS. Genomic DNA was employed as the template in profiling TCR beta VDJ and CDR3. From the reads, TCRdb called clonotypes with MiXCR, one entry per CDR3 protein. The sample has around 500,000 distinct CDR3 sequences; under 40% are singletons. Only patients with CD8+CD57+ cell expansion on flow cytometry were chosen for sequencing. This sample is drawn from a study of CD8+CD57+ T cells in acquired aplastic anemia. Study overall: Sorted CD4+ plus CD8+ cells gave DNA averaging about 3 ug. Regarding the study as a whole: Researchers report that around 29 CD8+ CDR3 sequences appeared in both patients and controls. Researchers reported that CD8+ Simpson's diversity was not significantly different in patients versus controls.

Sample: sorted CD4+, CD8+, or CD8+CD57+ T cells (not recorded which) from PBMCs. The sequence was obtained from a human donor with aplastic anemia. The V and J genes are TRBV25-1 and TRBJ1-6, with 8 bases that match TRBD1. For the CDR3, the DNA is TGTGCAACGACAGGGGCGGGGGATTCACCCCTCCACTTT. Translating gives CATTGAGDSPLHF.